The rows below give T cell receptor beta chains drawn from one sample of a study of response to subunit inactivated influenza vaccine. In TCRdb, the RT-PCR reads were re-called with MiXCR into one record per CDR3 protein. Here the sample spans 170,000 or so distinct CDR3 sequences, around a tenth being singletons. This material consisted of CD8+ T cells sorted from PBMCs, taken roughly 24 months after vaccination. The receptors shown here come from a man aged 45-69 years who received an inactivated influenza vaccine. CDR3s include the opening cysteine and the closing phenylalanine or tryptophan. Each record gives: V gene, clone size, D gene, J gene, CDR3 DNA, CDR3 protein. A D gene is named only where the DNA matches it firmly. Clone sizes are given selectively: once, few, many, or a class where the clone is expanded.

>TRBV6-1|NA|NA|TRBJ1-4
TGTGCCAGCAGACCGGGCCTTAATGAAAAACTGTTTTTT
CASRPGLNEKLFF
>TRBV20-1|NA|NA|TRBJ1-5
TGCAGTGCTAGCTCCTTGCTAGCGGAAAGCACAGATACGCAGCATTTT
CSASSLLAESTDTQHF
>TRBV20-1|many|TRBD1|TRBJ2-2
TGCAGTGCTAGAGACCCCACCTCTGACAGGGGGAACACCGGGGAGCTGTTTTTT
CSARDPTSDRGNTGELFF
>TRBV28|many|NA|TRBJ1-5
TGTGCCAGCAAATCGGGGAATCAGCCCCAGCATTTT
CASKSGNQPQHF
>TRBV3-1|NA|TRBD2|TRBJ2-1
TGTGCCAGCAGCAAAGAGGTCGCGGGAGAGGCCTACAATGAGCAGTTCTTC
CASSKEVAGEAYNEQFF
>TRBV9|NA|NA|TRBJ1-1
TGTGCCAGCAGCGTGGGGAACATGAACACTGAAGCTTTCTTT
CASSVGNMNTEAFF
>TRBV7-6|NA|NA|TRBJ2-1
TGTGCCAGCAGCTTAGCCAAGAATGAGGAGTTCTTC
CASSLAKNEEFF
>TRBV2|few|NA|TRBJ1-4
TGTGCCAGCAGTGAAGCGCTTCTAGGTGCAACTAATGAAAAACTGTTTTTT
CASSEALLGATNEKLFF
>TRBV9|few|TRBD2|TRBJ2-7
TGTGCCAGCAGCGTAACTAGCGGGAGCCACGAGCAGTACTTC
CASSVTSGSHEQYF
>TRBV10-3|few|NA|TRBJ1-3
TGTGCCATCAGTGAGTCTGTGGACCCTACCTCTGGAAACACCATATATTTT
CAISESVDPTSGNTIYF
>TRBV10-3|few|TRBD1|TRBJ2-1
TGTGCCACCAACCAACCAGGGGGCTCCTACAATGAGCAGTTCTTC
CATNQPGGSYNEQFF
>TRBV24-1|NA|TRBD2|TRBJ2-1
TGTGCCACCAGTGAGCGACTAGCGGGCTTCTCCTACAATGAGCAGTTCTTC
CATSERLAGFSYNEQFF
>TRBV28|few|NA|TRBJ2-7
TGTGCCAGCAACCCGGGGAGGACTTACTCCTACGAGCAGTACTTC
CASNPGRTYSYEQYF
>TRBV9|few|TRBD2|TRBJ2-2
TGTGCCAGCAGAGGTATTGCTAGCGGGACTTACGGGGAGCTGTTTTTT
CASRGIASGTYGELFF
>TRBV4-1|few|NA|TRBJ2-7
TGCGCCAGCAGCCAAGCTGCGGACACCGGCCTCTACGAGCAGTACTTC
CASSQAADTGLYEQYF
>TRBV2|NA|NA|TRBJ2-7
TGTGCCAGCAGTCAATCGAGGGGAGGGGGCGAGCAGTACTTC
CASSQSRGGGEQYF
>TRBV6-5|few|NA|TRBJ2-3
TGTGCCAGCAGTTACTCCTATGACGCCACAGATACGCAGTATTTT
CASSYSYDATDTQYF
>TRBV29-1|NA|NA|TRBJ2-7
TGCAGCGTTGAAGTACCACCGGACGATCACGAGCAGTACTTC
CSVEVPPDDHEQYF
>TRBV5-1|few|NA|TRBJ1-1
TGCGCCAGCAGCGCGGAAGCGCAGGGCGGATACACTGAAGCTTTCTTT
CASSAEAQGGYTEAFF
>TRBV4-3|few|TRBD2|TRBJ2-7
TGCGCCAGCAGCCAAGATAACGGACTAGCAGGACGGCAGTACTTC
CASSQDNGLAGRQYF
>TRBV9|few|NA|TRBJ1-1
TGTGCCAGCAGCGGCGAGGGGAGGGGCACTGAAGCTTTCTTT
CASSGEGRGTEAFF
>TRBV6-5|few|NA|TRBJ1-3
TGTGCCAGCAGTTACACTTCAGGGATCGGCTCTGGAAACACCATATATTTT
CASSYTSGIGSGNTIYF
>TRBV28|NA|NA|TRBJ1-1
TGTGCCAGCAGTCCCCGGGGGCAGCTCTTT
CASSPRGQLF
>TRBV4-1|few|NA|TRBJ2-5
TGCGCCAGCAGCCAAAAACAGAATCAAGAGACCCAGTACTTC
CASSQKQNQETQYF
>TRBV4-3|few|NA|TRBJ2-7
TGCGCCAGCAGCCAAGCGGGAAGCTACGAGCAGTACTTC
CASSQAGSYEQYF
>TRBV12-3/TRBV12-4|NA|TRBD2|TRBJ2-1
TGTGCCACGGGGCTAGCGGGAGGGCCTAATTTCTTC
CATGLAGGPNFF
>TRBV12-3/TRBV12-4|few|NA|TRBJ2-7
TGTGCCAGCACCATCCGGGGACAGCAGTACTTC
CASTIRGQQYF
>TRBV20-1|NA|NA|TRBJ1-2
TGCAGTGCTTTTCCGGGACCCAGCCCAGGACACTATGGCTACACCTTC
CSAFPGPSPGHYGYTF
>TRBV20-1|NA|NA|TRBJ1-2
TGCAGTGCTAGGGATGTGATCAAGGATGGCTACACCTTC
CSARDVIKDGYTF
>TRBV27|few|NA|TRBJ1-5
TGTGCCAGCAGCTCGGGTCTATCCCAGCCCCAGCATTTT
CASSSGLSQPQHF
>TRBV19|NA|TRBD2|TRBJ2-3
TGTGCCAGCAGGACTAGCGGGAGTCCAGATACGCAGTATTTT
CASRTSGSPDTQYF
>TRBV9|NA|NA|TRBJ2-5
TGTGCCAGCAGCGTAGACAGGGAAGAGACCCAGTACTTC
CASSVDREETQYF
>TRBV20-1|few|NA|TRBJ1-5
TGCAGTGCTAGCAAAGGGTATAGCAATCAGCCCCAGCATTTT
CSASKGYSNQPQHF
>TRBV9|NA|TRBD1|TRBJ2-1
TGTGCCAGCAGCGATCCGGGACAGGGGTTGATTGAGCAGTTCTTC
CASSDPGQGLIEQFF
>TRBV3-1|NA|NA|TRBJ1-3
TGTGCCAGCAGCGCCCGAACAGGGTCCGGAAACACCATATATTTT
CASSARTGSGNTIYF
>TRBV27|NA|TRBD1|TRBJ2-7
TGTGCCAGCAGTTTGTTCGACAGGGGGGTCGAGCAGTACTTC
CASSLFDRGVEQYF
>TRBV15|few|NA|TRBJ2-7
TGTGCCACCAGCCCAGCTACCTCCTACGAGCAGTACTTC
CATSPATSYEQYF
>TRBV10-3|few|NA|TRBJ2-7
TGTGCCATCAGTCTTGAGGGTTCCTACGAGCAGTACTTC
CAISLEGSYEQYF
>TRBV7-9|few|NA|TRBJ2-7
TGTGCCAGCAGCCCAGCGTCGGAGGGCGAGCAGTACTTC
CASSPASEGEQYF
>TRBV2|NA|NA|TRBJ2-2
TGTGCCCGCAAGGTGCAGGAGAACACCGGGGAGCTGTTTTTT
CARKVQENTGELFF
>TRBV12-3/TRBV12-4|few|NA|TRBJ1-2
TGTGCCAGCAGTTTAAACCTCCCGGCCAGGACGTATGGCTACACCTTC
CASSLNLPARTYGYTF
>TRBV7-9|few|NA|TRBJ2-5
TGTGCCAGCAGCAATCAGGGTTACGAGACCCAGTACTTC
CASSNQGYETQYF
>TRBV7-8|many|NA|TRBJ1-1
TGTGCCAGCAGCTCTGACAGACACTTTATGAACACTGAAGCTTTCTTT
CASSSDRHFMNTEAFF
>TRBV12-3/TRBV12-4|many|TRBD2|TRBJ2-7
TGTGCCAGCAGTATCACCGGGACTAGCTGGCAGTACTTC
CASSITGTSWQYF
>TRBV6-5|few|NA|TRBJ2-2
TGTGCCAGCAGTTACTCGAGTTTTTCCACCGGGGAGCTGTTTTTT
CASSYSSFSTGELFF
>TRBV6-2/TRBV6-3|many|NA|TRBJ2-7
TGTGCCAGCAGTTACTCTTCCGGGGCTGAGGACTACGAGCAGTACTTC
CASSYSSGAEDYEQYF
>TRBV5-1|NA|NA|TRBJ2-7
TGCGCCAGCAGCTTAGACGAGGAGTTGGTCCACGAGCAGTACTTC
CASSLDEELVHEQYF
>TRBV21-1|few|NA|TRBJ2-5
TGTGCCAGCAGCAAAGTACAGGGAGTTCCAGAGACCCAGTACTTC
CASSKVQGVPETQYF